Here is one TCR beta chain with its context. Its antigen is currently unknown. Here immunoSEQ multiplex PCR was the method, and the copy in TCRdb shows in-frame clones only, minus some. The sample shows 20,000 to 25,000 clones, roughly nine tenths of them seen only once. The sample comes from a study of OX40 agonist ivuxolimab in advanced cancers. General study points: Clonal expansion was seen in CD4+ and CD8+ blood T cells by week 6 at 0.1 to 3.0 mg/kg.

Germline V gene sequence: CDR1 MNHNY, CDR2 SVGAGI (reference sequence). The CDR3 contains 16 residues. J lost 0 bases, V lost 5 bases, and 6 bases had no gene match. Material: CD4+ or CD8+ T cells sorted from blood, obtained in a trial of the OX40 agonist ivuxolimab. The chain links TRBV6-6 to TRBJ1-4; 7 bases map to TRBD1. This clonotype was sampled from an adult with an advanced solid tumor such as melanoma, head and neck, liver or kidney cancer. CDR3 sequence: CASSLDRATTNEKLFF. CDR3 sequence (DNA): TGTGCCAGCAGTCTAGACAGGGCCACAACTAATGAAAAACTGTTTTTT.